The clone carrying this T cell receptor (beta chain) appeared a single time. Sequenced by immunoSEQ multiplex PCR; TCRdb stores in-frame clones only, minus some. The table has about 13,000 clones, 70% to 80% seen once. This sample was included in a study of technical replicates of blood from several donors. Sequences were obtained from PBMCs. The clonotype was recovered from a human donor in good health.

CDR3 loop: CASSQYGQGAGDTQYF. For the CDR3, the DNA is TGTGCCAGCAGCCAATACGGACAGGGGGCAGGGGATACGCAGTATTTT. The rearrangement uses TRBV7-9 and TRBJ2-3; TRBD1 aligns across 11 bases. The V segment lost 5 bases and the J segment 6 bases; nucleotides outside the gene matches: 10. From germline, CDR1 is SEHNR and CDR2 FQNEAQ (reference sequence). The CDR3 sequence is 16 residues long.